Each of the 26 T cell receptor beta chains below was sequenced from the same sample in a study of early T cells in non-severe SARS-CoV-2 infection. TCRdb re-analysed the 5' RACE reads in MiXCR, keeping a single row per CDR3 protein. The table records tens of thousands of distinct CDR3 sequences, about 12% of them present only once. The sample comprised whole blood. The origin of the receptors is an adult who was a healthcare worker with PCR-confirmed SARS-CoV-2 infection or an uninfected control (not recorded which).

The chain recombines TRBV27 with TRBJ2-7; either TRBD1 or TRBD2 may fit D (5 bases each). V shed 2 bases and J shed 4 bases, with 12 bases lying between them. Germline lookup yields CDR1 MNHEY and CDR2 SMNVEV (reference sequence). The CDR3 extends over 14 amino acids. CDR3 protein: CASSLVGDRYEQYF. In DNA, the CDR3 is TGTGCCAGCAGTTTAGTCGGGGACCGGTACGAGCAGTACTTC.

This clonotype was observed many times. The rearrangement links TRBV28 to TRBJ2-3; 10 positions agree with TRBD2. The CDR3 totals 20 residues. Germline CDR1 is MDHEN and CDR2 is SYDVKM. After removal of 1 base from V and 3 bases from J, the junction contained 16 bases not matched to a gene. The CDR3 reads CASSLLAGGDRNTGTDTQYF. CDR3 bases: TGTGCCAGCAGTTTATTAGCGGGGGGCGACCGGAACACAGGGACAGATACGCAGTATTTT.

This clonotype was seen more than once but under ten times. J is TRBJ2-5 and V is TRBV28; D not certain. Germline CDR1 MDHEN, CDR2 SYDVKM. V lost 6 bases and J lost 7, with 12 bases in between. The CDR3 runs to 12 residues. CDR3 bases: TGTGCCAGCAGCCCCCACGGACCGACCCAGTACTTC. Its translation: CASSPHGPTQYF.

In this sample, this clonotype turned up many times. This sequence joins TRBV11-2 and TRBJ2-6; D gene ambiguous. Trimming took 5 bases from V and 0 from J, leaving 11 bases between them. Germline V gene lookup returns CDR1 SGHAT and CDR2 FQNNGV. The CDR3 is 16 residues long. The CDR3 sequence is CASSPFVGSGANVLTF. In DNA form, the CDR3 reads TGTGCCAGCAGCCCCTTTGTCGGCTCTGGGGCCAACGTCCTGACTTTC.

The chain carries TRBV9 and TRBJ2-7; 8 bases fit TRBD1. The CDR3 loop spans 15 amino acids. Germline trimming cut 4 bases from V and 0 bases from J; bases unmatched to any gene: 6. CDR1 SGDLS and CDR2 YYNGEE come from the germline V gene. CDR3: CASSSGQAGSYEQYF. The CDR3 coding sequence is TGTGCCAGCAGCTCGGGACAGGCGGGCTCCTACGAGCAGTACTTC.

The DNA of the CDR3 is TGTGCCAGCAATACTCCTAGCGGGGGCTACAATGAGCAGTTCTTC. It codes for CASNTPSGGYNEQFF. The J gene is TRBJ2-1, the V gene TRBV11-2, with 10 bases identical to TRBD2. CDR3 length: 15 residues. Germline lookup yields CDR1 SGHAT and CDR2 FQNNGV. V gave up 7 bases and J gave up 3 bases; unmatched junction bases: 6.

This clonotype was observed at least ten times. The V and J genes are TRBV7-9 and TRBJ2-3, with 9 bases lining up with TRBD1. From germline, CDR1 is SEHNR and CDR2 FQNEAQ (reference sequence). The V segment lost 4 bases and the J segment 3 bases; nucleotides outside the gene matches: 5. The CDR3 is 15 residues long. Written as DNA, the CDR3 is TGTGCCAGCAGCTCCGTGGGACAGGGAACAGATACGCAGTATTTT. Residues: CASSSVGQGTDTQYF.

This clonotype was counted at least ten times. V is TRBV12-3 or TRBV12-4 and J is TRBJ1-4, with D unclear. Trimming shortened V by 7 bases and J by 7 bases, and 7 bases separated the two germline ends. The length of the CDR3 is 11 residues. The CDR3 spells CASTWGEKLFF. The CDR3 nucleotides are TGTGCCAGCACCTGGGGTGAAAAACTGTTTTTT.

This clonotype was seen repeatedly, ten times or more. J is TRBJ1-4 and V is TRBV6-2 or TRBV6-3; D is perhaps TRBD1 (6 bases). Germline CDR1 reads MNHEY; CDR2 reads SVGEGT. This CDR3 has 16 residues. V dropped 2 bases and J dropped 4 bases, with 14 bases sitting between them. The DNA for the CDR3 is TGTGCCAGCAGTTACCCGACAGGCGGAAGTAATGAAAAACTGTTTTTT. It specifies CASSYPTGGSNEKLFF.

Many counts were recorded for this clonotype. This chain connects TRBV7-9 to TRBJ2-3; 9 bases map to TRBD2. The germline V gene encodes CDR1 SEHNR and CDR2 FQNEAQ (reference sequence). This CDR3 is built from 15 residues. J lost 2 bases, V lost 4 bases, and 4 bases had no gene match. The CDR3, as DNA: TGTGCCAGCAGCTGGACTAGCGTGACCACAGATACGCAGTATTTT. Residues: CASSWTSVTTDTQYF.

This clonotype was detected many times. The chain joins TRBV5-1 to TRBJ2-6; tentatively, D is TRBD2 (6 bases). The germline V and J ends were trimmed by 0 bases and 0 bases, with 10 bases remaining between them. Germline CDR1 reads SGHRS; CDR2 reads YFSETQ. This CDR3 has 17 residues. The DNA of the CDR3 is TGCGCCAGCAGCTTGGGGCCGACTAGCTCTGGGGCCAACGTCCTGACTTTC. This gives the protein CASSLGPTSSGANVLTF.

This clonotype was detected many times. The rearrangement uses TRBV12-3 or TRBV12-4 and TRBJ2-4; 9 bases agree with TRBD2. With V trimmed by 8 bases and J by 8 bases, 13 bases remained unmatched. This CDR3 is 15 amino acids long. The chain's CDR3 is CASGFSGRGADIQYF. For the CDR3, the DNA is TGTGCCAGCGGATTTAGCGGGAGAGGGGCGGACATTCAGTACTTC.

This clonotype occurred a few times. CDR3 in amino acids: CASSEGAYLEAFF. DNA of the CDR3: TGCGCCAGCAGTGAAGGGGCCTACCTAGAGGCTTTCTTT. J is TRBJ1-1 and V is TRBV10-2, with a weak D call TRBD1 (5 bases). The CDR3 covers 13 residues. Germline CDR1 reads WSHSY; CDR2 reads SAAADI. V lost 3 bases, J lost 11 bases, and 16 bases lay in between.

The chain links TRBV6-1 to TRBJ2-7, with a tentative D call TRBD1 (5 bases). The CDR3 sequence is 13 residues long. V was pared by 7 bases and J by 3 bases, with 13 bases between. Germline loops: CDR1 MNHNS, CDR2 SASEGT. Here the CDR3 reads CASTLGHLYEQYF. CDR3 in DNA: TGTGCCAGCACCTTAGGACACCTCTACGAGCAGTACTTC.

This clonotype was recorded a few times. This rearrangement joins TRBV7-9 to TRBJ2-7, with TRBD2 as a possible D gene (5 bases). V lost 5 bases and J lost 6, with 11 bases in between. The CDR3 has 12 amino acids. Germline V gives CDR1 SEHNR, CDR2 FQNEAQ (reference sequence). CDR3 residues: CASSLEGREQYF. Written as DNA, the CDR3 is TGTGCCAGCAGCCTCGAGGGCCGCGAGCAGTACTTC.

Ten or more counts support this clonotype. CDR3 DNA: TGCAGCGTACTCCCCCAAGAGACCCAGTACTTC. Amino acids: CSVLPQETQYF. V is TRBV29-1 and J is TRBJ2-5; D ambiguous. The V gene's germline CDR1 is SQVTM and CDR2 ANQGSEA. The V and J ends lost 6 bases and 1 base respectively, with 6 bases between them. CDR3 size: 11 residues. Variable domain in full (rest from reference TRBV29-1 and TRBJ2-5): SAVISQKPSRDICQRGTSLTIQCQVDSQVTMMFWYRQQPGQSLTLIATANQGSEATYESGFVIDKFPISRPNLTFSTLTVSNMSPEDSSIYLCSVLPQETQYFGPGTRLLVL.

The V and J genes are TRBV4-1 and TRBJ2-7; 8 bases are a match to TRBD2. J lost 8 bases, V lost 1 base, and 4 bases had no gene match. The CDR3 is made up of 13 amino acids. CDR1 is MGHRA and CDR2 is YSYEKL in the germline V gene. The chain's CDR3 is CASSQAGGGKQYF. DNA for the CDR3: TGCGCCAGCAGCCAAGCGGGAGGGGGTAAGCAGTACTTC.

This chain joins TRBV7-6 and TRBJ2-2, with TRBD2 as a possible D gene (6 bases). This CDR3 spans 15 amino acids. Trimming pared 0 bases from V and 3 bases from J, leaving 8 bases between. CDR1 is SGHVS, CDR2 FNYEAQ, per germline. The chain's CDR3 is CASSLAGGYTGELFF. DNA for the CDR3: TGTGCCAGCAGCTTAGCGGGGGGATACACCGGGGAGCTGTTTTTT.

This clonotype was seen only a few times. V gene TRBV9 combines with J gene TRBJ1-1, with TRBD1 as a possible D gene (5 bases). The CDR3 runs to 15 residues. Germline loops: CDR1 SGDLS, CDR2 YYNGEE. Trimming pared 0 bases from V and 5 bases from J, leaving 14 bases between. The CDR3 DNA reads TGTGCCAGCAGCGTAGAGGACCGGGGGAGAACTGAAGCTTTCTTT. It yields the protein CASSVEDRGRTEAFF. The variable domain in full, with the rest retrieved from reference TRBV9 and TRBJ1-1, is DSGVTQTPKHLITATGQRVTLRCSPRSGDLSVYWYQQSLDQGLQFLIQYYNGEERAKGNILERFSAQQFPDLHSELNLSSLELGDSALYFCASSVEDRGRTEAFFGQGTRLTVV.

This rearrangement joins TRBV28 to TRBJ1-2; perhaps TRBD1 as D (5 bases). Germline V gene sequence: CDR1 MDHEN, CDR2 SYDVKM. The CDR3 extends over 13 amino acids. V was cut by 2 bases and J by 6 bases, with 10 bases left in between. CDR3 sequence: CASSLARVNGYTF. CDR3 coding DNA: TGTGCCAGCAGTTTAGCCAGGGTGAATGGCTACACCTTC.

At least ten counts were recorded for this clonotype. The gene calls are TRBV7-8 and TRBJ2-3; 11 bases map to TRBD2. CDR3 length: 19 amino acids. The ends lost 4 bases at V and 1 base at J; junction bases unmatched: 13. The germline CDR1 and CDR2 sequences are SGHVS and FQNEAQ. CDR3 nucleotide sequence: TGTGCCAGCAGCTCGAAGGTGGTAGCGGGAGGGCGGGGCACAGATACGCAGTATTTT. Translated: CASSSKVVAGGRGTDTQYF.

This clonotype was observed at least ten times. V gene TRBV7-3 combines with J gene TRBJ1-1, with D perhaps matching TRBD1 (6 bases). Per germline, CDR1 SGHTA and CDR2 FQGTGA. V was trimmed by 3 bases and J by 5 bases, leaving 10 bases between them. The CDR3 consists of 13 residues. The CDR3 nucleotides read TGTGCCAGCAGCTTTAGCAGGGGAACTGAAGCTTTCTTT. Its protein is CASSFSRGTEAFF.

This clonotype occurred a few times. The rearrangement links TRBV28 to TRBJ2-2; 8 nucleotides line up with TRBD2. The germline CDR1 and CDR2 sequences are MDHEN and SYDVKM. The CDR3 is 16 amino acids. V was pared by 1 base and J by 2 bases, with 3 bases of the junction left unmatched. The CDR3 DNA follows: TGTGCCAGCAGTTTATTTACTAGCGGTAACACCGGGGAGCTGTTTTTT. As protein: CASSLFTSGNTGELFF.

The sample holds many counts of this clonotype. The CDR3: CASSSQATRGETQYF. CDR3 in DNA: TGCGCCAGCAGCTCCCAGGCGACTAGGGGGGAGACCCAGTACTTC. The J gene is TRBJ2-5, the V gene TRBV5-1, with D perhaps given as TRBD1 or TRBD2 (6 bases each). The germline V and J ends were trimmed by 3 bases and 5 bases, with 17 bases remaining between them. Germline V gene sequence: CDR1 SGHRS, CDR2 YFSETQ. The CDR3 covers 15 residues.

In this sample, this clonotype turned up a few times. This chain links TRBV29-1 with TRBJ2-7, with unresolved D. The V end lost 5 bases, the J end lost 1 base, and 3 bases lay between the germline ends. This CDR3 comprises 10 residues. Germline CDR1 SQVTM, CDR2 ANQGSEA. CDR3 coding DNA: TGCAGCGTTCTTTCCTACGAGCAGTACTTC. It specifies CSVLSYEQYF.

In DNA, the CDR3 is TGCGCCAGCAGCACTCACTCCGGGACAGGGGAGGCGGATACGCAGTATTTT. Its protein is CASSTHSGTGEADTQYF. The gene calls are TRBV5-1 and TRBJ2-3, with TRBD1 identical over 10 bases. This CDR3 has 17 residues. The trim removed 4 bases at V and 6 bases at J, leaving 14 bases unmatched. The germline V gene has CDR1 SGHRS and CDR2 YFSETQ.